This TCR beta chain was sequenced in a study of response to subunit inactivated influenza vaccine. General study results and limits: The authors suggested that few new T cells are recruited per seasonal influenza vaccination.

The CDR3 length is 12 residues. Germline CDR1 and CDR2: DFQATT and SNEGSKA (reference sequence). The germline V and J ends were trimmed by 3 bases and 7 bases, with 12 bases remaining between them. Turning to this clonotype: Its antigen is not identified.

TCRdb re-called the RT-PCR reads with MiXCR, one entry per CDR3 protein. Of more than 550,000 distinct CDR3 sequences in the sample, over 9% are singletons; the top ten hold 9.5% to 12%. These same records also appear under a second study, on T cells expressing NK-cell markers. That investigation notes: Libraries used 5'RACE template switching adding universal primer site and UMIs. In sorted CD3+CD56+NKG2C+, CD3+CD56+NKG2C- and CD3+CD56-NKG2C+ T cells, TCR beta repertoires were obtained.

This clonotype was obtained from a man aged 45 to 65 who received an inactivated influenza vaccine. This sequence joins TRBV20-1 and TRBJ1-2, with D tentatively TRBD1 (6 bases). The sequencing here drew on PBMCs from blood, taken on the day of vaccination. This chain's CDR3 is CSASRQVRGYTF. CDR3 DNA: TGCAGTGCTAGCCGACAGGTGCGTGGCTACACCTTC.